The sequence of this TCR beta chain was determined in a study of response to subunit inactivated influenza vaccine (dated by TCRdb to about 2018). With respect to the entire study: Deep quantitative T cell receptor repertoire profiling was used in the study to track responses to a trivalent subunit inactivated influenza vaccine.

The library was obtained by RT-PCR. Data came from an Illumina HiSeq 2500. TCRdb took the public reads, trimmed them with fastp at Q25, ran MiXCR for clone calling and kept in-frame beta chains. Every distinct CDR3 protein forms one entry, paired with its most common genes and DNA. Within this sample are about 540,000 distinct CDR3 sequences, with under 25% of them counted one time only. The ten largest clonotypes hold under 3.5% of the sample. General findings and caveats noted by the study authors: According to the authors, only a limited number of new T cells may be recruited by each seasonal influenza vaccination.

Unmatched junction bases come to 7, with V trimmed by 5 bases and J by 2 bases. Taken from the germline V gene, the CDR1 and CDR2 loops are SGHNT and YENEEA. The CDR3, from cysteine to phenylalanine, totals 17 residues. The read is trimmed to its CDR3 DNA, 51 bases read in frame from base 1. There are a few counts of this clonotype. This receptor's antigen is unknown. One base away there is no much larger clone; base qualities are not given. The sample also formed part of further work on T cells expressing NK-cell markers. The second publication reports: TCR beta cDNA libraries were made by 5'RACE template switching that added a universal primer site and unique molecular identifiers. TCR beta-chain repertoires were profiled in sorted CD3+CD56+NKG2C+, CD3+CD56+NKG2C- and CD3+CD56-NKG2C+ T-cell subsets from about 8 donors. Among the eight sequenced donors, seven were HCMV-seropositive and one was HCMV-seronegative. In several experiments an anti-gammadeltaTCR antibody was added to restrict sorting to alphabetaTCR-expressing T cells. In more than five donors, the dominant CD3+CD56+NKG2C+ clonotypes were found to rank among the top 10 CD8+ clonotypes and to make up roughly 1.0-7.5% of CD8+ T cells. Those dominant clonotypes were again the most abundant among CD3+CD56-NKG2C+ cells in four donors, at about 28.3-65%. Whether the expanded NKG2C-expressing T cell clones were specific for HCMV antigens was left unclear. The eight sequenced donors were randomly selected healthy volunteers, three men and five women. HCMV-specific IgG was detected in serum with a commercial ELISA kit to determine HCMV serostatus. Ficoll density gradient centrifugation was used to isolate peripheral blood mononuclear cells from blood. Using Miltenyi isolation kits, CD4+ and CD8+ T cells were isolated from PBMC through magnetic immunoseparation. Synthesis of cDNA was primed from the TCR beta constant segment and was followed by two consecutive PCR amplification steps. Libraries were sequenced as 2 x 150 bp reads on Illumina HiSeq 2000/2500, MiSeq or NextSeq. MIGEC was used to demultiplex reads and group reads by UMI, and MiTCR was used to assemble and quantify clonotypes. To exclude erroneous sequences, only TCR cDNA sequences supported by at least two reads were retained. The tcR package was used for downstream repertoire analysis, with clonotypes matched between fractions based on CDR3 nucleotide sequence plus V segment. VDJmatch was used to annotate antigen specificity against VDJdb, with one amino acid substitution allowed in CDR3.

Sample: CD4+ T cells sorted from PBMCs, taken 11 to 12 days after vaccination. The V and J segments used are TRBV11-3 and TRBJ2-1, with TRBD2 matching 12 junction bases. The clonotype originates from a man aged 50 to 59 who received an inactivated influenza vaccine. Donor details come from another sample of the same person, matched by shared clones. The CDR3 corresponds to CASSTGTSGSAYNEQFF. In nucleotide form, the sequence is TGTGCCAGCAGCACTGGGACTAGCGGGTCGGCCTACAATGAGCAGTTCTTC.